The T cell receptor (beta chain) under discussion was sequenced for a study of T-cell memory formation after mild COVID-19. The overall study: TCR clusters were mostly donor specific.

V was pared by 5 bases and J by 4 bases, with 15 bases between. The CDR3 extends over 15 amino acids. Germline V CDR1 and CDR2: SEHNR, FQNEAQ (reference sequence). Using its own MiXCR run on the 5' RACE reads, TCRdb lists one record per CDR3 protein. Of 75,000 to 95,000 distinct CDR3 sequences in the sample, roughly 15% are singletons; the top ten hold around two fifths. Study-level points and caveats: Of the contracting clones, CD4+ ones lay mainly in CM and EM, and CD8+ ones in EMRA. Researchers found some responding clones in pre-infection memory, a sign that cross-reactive memory joined.

With respect to this clonotype: As yet, its antigen is unknown.

This TCR derives from a man aged 18 to 29 who had mild COVID-19 (a few samples of this study predate the infection). Cell type and time point are not known. This chain uses TRBV7-9 with TRBJ2-1; no reliable D call. Sample: PBMCs or a T cell subset sorted from them (not recorded which). The DNA for the CDR3 is TGTGCCAGCAGCCCAGCCACATCGGCGTACAATGAGCAGTTCTTC. Protein sequence: CASSPATSAYNEQFF.